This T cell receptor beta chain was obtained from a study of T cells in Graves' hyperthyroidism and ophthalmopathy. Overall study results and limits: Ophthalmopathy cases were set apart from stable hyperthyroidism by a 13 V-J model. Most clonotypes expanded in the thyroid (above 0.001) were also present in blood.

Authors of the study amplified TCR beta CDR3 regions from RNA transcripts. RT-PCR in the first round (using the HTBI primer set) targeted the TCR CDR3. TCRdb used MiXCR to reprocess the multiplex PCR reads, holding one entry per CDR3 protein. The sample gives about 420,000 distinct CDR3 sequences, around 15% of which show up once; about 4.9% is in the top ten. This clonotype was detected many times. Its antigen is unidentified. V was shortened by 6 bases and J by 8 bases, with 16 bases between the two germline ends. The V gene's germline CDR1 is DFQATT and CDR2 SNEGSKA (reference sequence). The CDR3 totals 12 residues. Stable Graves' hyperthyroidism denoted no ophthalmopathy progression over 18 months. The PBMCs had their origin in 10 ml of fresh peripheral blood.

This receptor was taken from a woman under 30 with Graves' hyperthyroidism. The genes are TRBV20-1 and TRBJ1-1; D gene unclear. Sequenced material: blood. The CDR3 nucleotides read TGCAGTGCCGAAGAGGGCCCCGGGGAAGCTTTCTTT. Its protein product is CSAEEGPGEAFF.